The 7 T cell receptor beta chains given below trace back to one sample, sequenced in a study of blood T cell repertoires in COVID-19. Assay: immunoSEQ multiplex PCR; the TCRdb copy retains only in-frame clones and omits some. Among 70,000 to 95,000 clones listed, more than 65% were seen once. Sequencing used peripheral blood. These receptors came from a woman aged 50 to 60 with acute or convalescent COVID-19.

The chain is built from TRBV6-5 and TRBJ1-6; TRBD1 is a possible D gene (5 bases). This CDR3 contains 13 residues. Germline CDR1 MNHEY, CDR2 SVGAGI. Trimming pared 2 bases from V and 11 bases from J, leaving 10 bases between. The CDR3 protein is CASSYQPGAPLHF. In DNA, the CDR3 is TGTGCCAGCAGTTACCAGCCGGGGGCACCCCTCCACTTT.

The CDR3 nucleotides read TGTGCCTCACAAGGGACAGGGTCGGTAACCGGGGAGCTGTTTTTT. Its translation is CASQGTGSVTGELFF. The chain is built from TRBV10-3 and TRBJ2-2; 9 nucleotides agree with TRBD1. V dropped 11 bases and J dropped 5; count of bases not matched to a gene: 12. The CDR3 sequence is 15 residues long. Germline CDR1 is ENHRY and CDR2 is SYGVKD.

Written as DNA, the CDR3 is TGTGCCACCAGTGATTCCCTAGCACTTTCCTACAATGAGCAGTTCTTC. It specifies CATSDSLALSYNEQFF. The rearrangement links TRBV24-1 to TRBJ2-1; D perhaps matches TRBD2 (5 bases). This CDR3 is 16 amino acids long. The V end lost 2 bases, the J end lost 1 base, and 11 bases lay between the germline ends. Germline values: CDR1 KGHDR, CDR2 SFDVKD.

This chain connects TRBV15 to TRBJ2-3; D may be TRBD1 (5 bases). The germline V gene encodes CDR1 LNHNV and CDR2 YYDKDF (reference sequence). CDR3 size: 16 residues. Trimming took 0 bases from V and 2 from J, leaving 12 bases between them. The DNA for the CDR3 is TGTGCCACCAGCAGAGATAGCAGGGCGGACACAGATACGCAGTATTTT. Amino acid sequence: CATSRDSRADTDTQYF.

In its sample, this clone was seen a few times. The chain combines TRBV7-9 with TRBJ1-2; D unresolved. The germline gives CDR1 SEHNR, CDR2 FQNEAQ (reference sequence). V was pared by 5 bases and J by 8 bases, with 12 bases between. The CDR3 loop spans 12 amino acids. As DNA, the CDR3 is TGTGCCAGCAGCCCCATTGGAGGGGGCTACACCTTC. It specifies CASSPIGGGYTF.

This chain uses TRBV29-1 with TRBJ2-1, with TRBD1 identical over 10 bases. Germline lookup yields CDR1 SQVTM and CDR2 ANQGSEA. V lost 7 bases, J lost 6 bases, and 12 bases stayed unmatched. The CDR3 loop spans 15 amino acids. The CDR3 here is CSGAQTGGAFNEQFF. The CDR3 DNA reads as TGCAGCGGGGCCCAGACAGGGGGCGCGTTCAATGAGCAGTTCTTC.

This clone appeared a few times. The chain joins TRBV9 to TRBJ2-3, with 11 bases lining up with TRBD2. J gave up 5 bases and V 4 bases, and 6 bases lay outside the gene matches. The length of the CDR3 is 15 residues. The germline V gene has CDR1 SGDLS and CDR2 YYNGEE. CDR3 nucleotide sequence: TGTGCCAGCAGCTTAACCGGGACTAGCGGAGATACGCAGTATTTT. Encoded protein: CASSLTGTSGDTQYF.